This T cell receptor beta chain was recorded in a study of cytomegalovirus exposure and HLA in healthy donors (dated by TCRdb to 2016 to 2017). Concerning the study at large: In an earlier analysis of 587 of the donors, 276 Gb of sequence data and 90 million to 120 million unique TCR beta sequences from 150 million to 200 million T cells were reported. A later analysis re-analyzed previously published TCR beta repertoires from roughly 630 donors and added high-resolution HLA genotyping to study TCR occurrence patterns. In the later analysis, no new phenotypic data were used to find candidate immune exposures; instead, reliance was placed on TCR beta sequences and their occurrence across donors. The study used immunosequencing to profile the T cell repertoires of under 700 subjects and linked those repertoires to cytomegalovirus serostatus. Among about 400 genotyped donors of the cohort, an average of around 220,000 unique TCR beta nucleotide sequences was sequenced per donor, of which roughly 17% were non-productive. Donor age, sex, ethnicity and CMV serostatus were collected together with the repertoire data. An early release that covered about 600 HLA-typed donors contained around 300 gigabases of sequencing data and 65 million to 100 million unique TCR sequences. The study was designed to test whether signatures of past pathogen exposure could be identified by cataloging public T cell receptors. Typing coverage differed by locus: A, B, C, DRB1 and DQB1 were typed in about 620-640 donors, DQA1 in 522, DPA1 in around 600, and DPB1 in 472. In an earlier analysis of about 590 of the donors, high-throughput TCR beta sequencing was used to judge whether each TCR beta V gene segment behaved as functional or pseudogenic. Genome-wide SNP genotypes for about three fifths of the roughly 700 donors were used in a later genetic analysis, which treated that subset as a discovery cohort. Both class I and class II loci were covered by HLA typing, at four-digit resolution. To predict cytomegalovirus infection status, the study brought together high-throughput TCR immunosequencing, statistical association of individual TCRs with disease status, and machine learning. Four to six DR-DQ haplotypes were handled as single units for association and clustering, since linkage in the cohort was strong. Of the roughly 400 genotyped donors, approximately 83% fell in the genetic ancestry cluster associated with self-reported Caucasian donors. All discovery cohort repertoires had been generated using a single sequencing platform. Along with the roughly 670-subject first cohort, a separate validation cohort of around 110 different subjects was used.

In total, 630 or so healthy bone marrow donors made up the cohort. At the time of sampling, every cohort member was nominally healthy, though immune exposures that went unrecorded were likely present. The donor was CMV seronegative and was included in the group of about 350 seronegative cohort members. A peripheral blood sample was provided by each donor, and peripheral blood mononuclear cells were used for TCR beta sequencing. Genomic DNA extraction from the blood cell samples was performed with the Qiagen DNeasy Blood Extraction Kit. Libraries came from the immunoSEQ multiplex PCR assay. For the multiplex PCR, a mixture combining 60 forward primers for TCR Vbeta segments and 13 reverse primers for TCR Jbeta segments was used. Amplification of the CDR3 region of rearranged TCR beta genes was performed with a multiplex PCR assay on genomic DNA. The Illumina HiSeq System was used to sequence the amplified TCR beta libraries as 87-base-pair reads. In the original analysis: In a later analysis, 80 million or so unique TCR beta chains were counted across the 500 to 850 repertoires, and roughly 11 million of these chains were shared by at least two donors. To remove PCR and sequencing errors, raw reads were error-corrected and collapsed into unique sequences using a nearest-neighbor algorithm that merged closely related sequences. V, D and J gene segments were assigned by aligning CDR3 sequences to IMGT reference sequences. Each retained sequence needed at least a six-nucleotide match to both a V gene segment and a J gene segment. A rearrangement was called productive if the CDR3 had no stop codons and remained in frame with V and J, and every other rearrangement was called non-productive. Following IMGT convention, CDR3 was defined as the stretch from the second conserved V-encoded cysteine to the conserved J-encoded phenylalanine. Sequences without an unambiguous match to a single V gene segment were excluded from the earlier analysis of several hundred of the donors. An earlier analysis of 450 to 650 of the donors called V segments functional above 56.7% productive rearrangements and segregating when the between-donor standard deviation exceeded 5%. A statistical classification framework was built for diagnosing cytomegalovirus status from the catalog of TCR beta chain sequences. In a later analysis, V and J genes were assigned by comparing TCR nucleotide sequences against IMGT/GENE-DB human TR gene sequences. A later analysis assigned CDR3 sequences and most-parsimonious VDJ recombination scenarios with the TCRdist pipeline. A later analysis defined each TCR beta chain by its CDR3 amino acid sequence plus V-gene family, and excluded reads lacking a unique V-gene family. To address suspected cross-contamination and a sequencing artifact, a later analysis removed some 620 highly shared, low-generation-probability nucleotide sequences. In a later analysis, a clonal expansion index for each public chain was calculated from normalized within-repertoire ranks of inferred template counts. Generation probabilities in a later analysis came from a VDJ recombination model fitted to out-of-frame rearrangements, and those results were checked against IGoR. Hypergeometric tests were used in a later analysis to score TCR-TCR, TCR-HLA and TCR-CMV co-occurrence, with a repertoire-size bias correction applied to the TCR pairs. A later analysis estimated false discovery rates by permuting HLA or CMV assignments 20 times. In a later analysis, co-occurring TCRs were grouped using DBSCAN, and TCRdist sequence similarity was added for clustering within HLA-allele-positive subsets. Repertoires with fewer than 30,000 or more than 120,000 public chains were left out of co-occurrence clustering, as were about 5 repertoires with anomalous nucleotide sharing. The source is immuneACCESS, and TCRdb retained only in-frame sequences with V and J called. Part of the clones is not carried over; for the studies checked, unresolved V genes explain less than half of this, and the remainder is unexplained. Clone size and V and J calls were adopted from that table, with D and trimming inferred from the DNA. The sample profile shows under 200,000 clones; around 76% of them were found once. The ten largest clonotypes hold around 1.5% of the sample.

Of note for this clone: There is no known antigen for this receptor. No clone much larger than this one lies a single base away; base qualities are absent.

Sequences LNHDA (CDR1) and SQIVND (CDR2) are obtained from the germline V gene (reference sequence). The CDR3, cysteine through phenylalanine, is 14 amino acids long. Only the CDR3 part of the read is kept: 42 bases, read in frame from the first base. Overall study outcomes, separate from this receptor: Over 15 rarely observed V segments, including chromosome 9 orphons, were excluded from the earlier analysis of just under 600 of the donors because counts were too low. In a later analysis, HLA-associated TCR beta chains showed more clonal expansion and lower generation probabilities than non-associated chains that were equally common. Only TCR beta chains were sequenced in this cohort, and the absence of alpha or paired-chain data limited detectable features. In a later genetic analysis, fewer N-insertions in productive TCRs were reported among donors in an Asian-associated ancestry cluster than the roughly 700-donor mean. Some IMGT-functional V segments, including TRBV6-2 and TRBV6-3, could not be told apart with the 87-base-pair reads, so those segments were excluded. Strong co-occurrence of HLA alleles, especially DR and DQ, made assigning TCR associations to individual alleles difficult. According to the authors, the approach could potentially be generalized to other disease states and immunological phenotypes. A later analysis reported that several top co-occurrence clusters appeared linked to parvovirus B19, influenza, CMV and Epstein-Barr virus. In vitro tests confirmed that a few of the cytomegalovirus-associated TCR beta chains recognize cytomegalovirus antigens. In a later analysis, 16,951 TCR beta sequences were associated with specific HLA alleles at a false discovery rate of 0.05. The classifier was reported to diagnose cytomegalovirus status with high specificity and sensitivity in both the original cohort and the validation cohort. A cluster of highly shared sequence variants was judged likely to be a technical artifact of the sequencing pipeline. Most TCR sequences were seen in very few donors, while some public TCRs were found in many individuals. Sequencing depth was assumed to be roughly uniform across donors in the presence/absence analyses, though that assumption may not hold. Correlated functional status among segregating V segments might reflect linkage disequilibrium, but an unknown experimental factor could not be ruled out. The study listed around 160 TCR beta chains as associated with cytomegalovirus. A further reported finding was that TCR beta sequences accurately predicted the HLA-A and HLA-B alleles for most subjects in the first cohort. According to a later analysis, TCR association rates differed among HLA loci, with DRB1 alleles showing the most associated TCRs and HLA-C alleles showing the fewest. HLA typing was unavailable for some donors at each locus, so association tests used only the typed subset. An earlier analysis of approximately 530 of the donors showed that most TCR beta V segments appeared in productive rearrangements either about 87% or about 30% of the time, which broadly matched IMGT annotations. Most CMV-associated TCR beta chains appeared to be HLA-restricted in a later analysis, and the HLA associations seemed to be driven largely by CMV exposure. Immune exposure information for the cohort was limited to CMV serostatus. An association between a missense DCLRE1C variant and V-gene and J-gene trimming of TCR beta chains was found in a later genetic analysis and replicated in an independent cohort.

The chain joins TRBV19 to TRBJ2-5, and possibly TRBD2, on 5 matching bases. Near its end, the DNA agrees better with TRBJ2-7, so the J call may be wrong. The clonotype comes from a man aged 55 to 70 in good health and CMV-seronegative. The sample taken for sequencing was PBMCs. The CDR3 region has the sequence CASSIVGETYEQYF. Here is the DNA: TGTGCCAGTAGTATAGTGGGAGAAACCTACGAGCAGTACTTC.